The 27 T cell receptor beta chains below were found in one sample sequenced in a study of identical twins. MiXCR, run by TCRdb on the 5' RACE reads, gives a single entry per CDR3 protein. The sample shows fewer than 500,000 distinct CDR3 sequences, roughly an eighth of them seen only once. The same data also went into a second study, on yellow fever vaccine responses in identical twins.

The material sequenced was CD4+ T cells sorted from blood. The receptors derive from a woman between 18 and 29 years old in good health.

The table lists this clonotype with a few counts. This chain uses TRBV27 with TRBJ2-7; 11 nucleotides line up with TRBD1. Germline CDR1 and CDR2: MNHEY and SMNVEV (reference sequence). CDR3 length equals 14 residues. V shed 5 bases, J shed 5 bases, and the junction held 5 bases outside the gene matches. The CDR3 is CASSLRTGGNEQYF. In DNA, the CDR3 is TGTGCCAGCAGTCTCCGGACAGGGGGCAACGAGCAGTACTTC.

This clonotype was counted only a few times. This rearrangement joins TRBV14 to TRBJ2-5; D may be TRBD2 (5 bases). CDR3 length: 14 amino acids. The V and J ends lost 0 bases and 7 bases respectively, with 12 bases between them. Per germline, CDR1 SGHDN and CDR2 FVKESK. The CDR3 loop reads CASSQEFPEGTQYF. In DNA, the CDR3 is TGTGCCAGCAGCCAAGAATTCCCTGAGGGGACCCAGTACTTC. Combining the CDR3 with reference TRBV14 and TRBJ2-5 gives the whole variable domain EAGVTQFPSHSVIEKGQTVTLRCDPISGHDNLYWYRRVMGKEIKFLLHFVKESKQDESGMPNNRFLAERTGGTYSTLKVQPAELEDSGVYFCASSQEFPEGTQYFGPGTRLLVL.

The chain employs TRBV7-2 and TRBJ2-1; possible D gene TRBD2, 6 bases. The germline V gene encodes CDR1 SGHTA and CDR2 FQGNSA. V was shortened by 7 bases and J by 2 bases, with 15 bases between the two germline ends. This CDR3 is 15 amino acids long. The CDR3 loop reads CASTQIRGTYNEQFF. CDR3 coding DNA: TGTGCCAGCACCCAAATCCGCGGGACCTACAATGAGCAGTTCTTC.

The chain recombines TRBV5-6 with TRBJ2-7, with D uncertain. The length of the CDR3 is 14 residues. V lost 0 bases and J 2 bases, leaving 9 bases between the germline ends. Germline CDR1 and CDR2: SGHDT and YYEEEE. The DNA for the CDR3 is TGTGCCAGCAGCTTGGTCAGGATTCCCTACGAGCAGTACTTC. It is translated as CASSLVRIPYEQYF.

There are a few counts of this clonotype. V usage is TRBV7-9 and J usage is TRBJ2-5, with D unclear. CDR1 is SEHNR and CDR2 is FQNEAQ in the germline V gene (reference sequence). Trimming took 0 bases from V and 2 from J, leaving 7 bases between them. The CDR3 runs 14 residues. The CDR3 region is CASSLAHLQETQYF. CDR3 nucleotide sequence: TGTGCCAGCAGCTTAGCCCATCTACAAGAGACCCAGTACTTC.

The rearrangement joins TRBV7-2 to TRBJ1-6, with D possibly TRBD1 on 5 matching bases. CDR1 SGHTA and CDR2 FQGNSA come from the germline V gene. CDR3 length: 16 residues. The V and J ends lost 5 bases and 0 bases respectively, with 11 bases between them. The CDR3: CASSRGVSSYNSPLHF. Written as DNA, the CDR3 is TGTGCCAGCAGCCGGGGGGTTAGCTCCTATAATTCACCCCTCCACTTT.

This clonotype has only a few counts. In DNA form, the CDR3 reads TGTGCCAGCAGTCCAGGGGGCGCGGGGAATGAGCAGTTCTTC. Its protein is CASSPGGAGNEQFF. This rearrangement joins TRBV12-3 or TRBV12-4 to TRBJ2-1; 8 bases are shared with TRBD1. J gave up 7 bases and V 5 bases, and 7 bases lay outside the gene matches. The CDR3 has 14 amino acids.

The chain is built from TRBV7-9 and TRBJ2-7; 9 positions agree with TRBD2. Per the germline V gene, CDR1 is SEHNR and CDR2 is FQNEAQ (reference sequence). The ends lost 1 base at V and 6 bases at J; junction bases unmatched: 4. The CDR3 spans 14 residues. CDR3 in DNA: TGTGCCAGCAGCTTAGAGGGGACTAGCATCGAGCAGTACTTC. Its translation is CASSLEGTSIEQYF.

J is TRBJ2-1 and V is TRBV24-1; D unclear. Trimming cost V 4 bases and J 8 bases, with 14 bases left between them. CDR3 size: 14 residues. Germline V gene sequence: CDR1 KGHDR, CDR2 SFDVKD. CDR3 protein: CATSDVPPSHEQFF. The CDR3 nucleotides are TGTGCCACCAGTGACGTCCCACCAAGCCATGAGCAGTTCTTC.

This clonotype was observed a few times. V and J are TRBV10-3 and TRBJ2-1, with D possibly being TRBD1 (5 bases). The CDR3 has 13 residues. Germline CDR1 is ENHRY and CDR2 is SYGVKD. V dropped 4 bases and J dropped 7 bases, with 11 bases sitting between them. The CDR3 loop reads CAISGGRNNEQFF. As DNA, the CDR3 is TGTGCCATCAGTGGGGGCAGGAATAATGAGCAGTTCTTC.

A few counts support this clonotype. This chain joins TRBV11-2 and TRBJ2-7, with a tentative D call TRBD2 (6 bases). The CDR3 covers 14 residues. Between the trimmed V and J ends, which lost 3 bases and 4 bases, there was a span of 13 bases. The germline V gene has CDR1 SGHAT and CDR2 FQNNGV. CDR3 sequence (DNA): TGTGCCAGCAGCTTGGAGGGGTCAAAATACGAGCAGTACTTC. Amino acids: CASSLEGSKYEQYF.

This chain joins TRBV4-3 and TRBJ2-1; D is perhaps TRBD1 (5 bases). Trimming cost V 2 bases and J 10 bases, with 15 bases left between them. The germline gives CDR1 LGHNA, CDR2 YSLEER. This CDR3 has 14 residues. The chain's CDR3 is CASSQQGWRGEQFF. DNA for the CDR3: TGCGCCAGCAGCCAACAGGGTTGGCGAGGCGAGCAGTTCTTC.

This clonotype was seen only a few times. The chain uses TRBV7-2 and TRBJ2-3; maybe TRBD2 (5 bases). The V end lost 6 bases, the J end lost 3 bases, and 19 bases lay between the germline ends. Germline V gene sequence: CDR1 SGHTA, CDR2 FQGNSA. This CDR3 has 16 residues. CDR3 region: CASSSLVGRETDTQYF. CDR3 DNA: TGTGCCAGCAGTTCCTTGGTGGGCCGGGAAACAGATACGCAGTATTTT.

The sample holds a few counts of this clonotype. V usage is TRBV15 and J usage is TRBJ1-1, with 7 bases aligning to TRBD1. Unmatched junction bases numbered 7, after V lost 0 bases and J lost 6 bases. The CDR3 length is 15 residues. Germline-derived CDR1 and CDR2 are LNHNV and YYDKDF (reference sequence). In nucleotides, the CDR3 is TGTGCCACCAGCAGAGATCGGCCAGGGGGGGCTGAAGCTTTCTTT. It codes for CATSRDRPGGAEAFF.

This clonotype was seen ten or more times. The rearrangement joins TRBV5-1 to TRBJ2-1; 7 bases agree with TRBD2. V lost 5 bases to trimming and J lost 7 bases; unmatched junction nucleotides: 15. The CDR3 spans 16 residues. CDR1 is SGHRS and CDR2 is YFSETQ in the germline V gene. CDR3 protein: CASSIGSREGRNEQFF. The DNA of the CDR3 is TGCGCCAGCAGTATCGGGTCCAGGGAGGGGCGGAATGAGCAGTTCTTC.

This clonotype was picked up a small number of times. CDR3 protein: CSEGGGGQETQYF. The CDR3 DNA reads as TGCAGCGAGGGGGGCGGGGGGCAAGAGACCCAGTACTTC. The chain couples TRBV29-1 to TRBJ2-5; TRBD2 matches 8 bases. Germline V lookup: CDR1 SQVTM, CDR2 ANQGSEA. V was clipped by 7 bases and J by 2 bases; unmatched bases: 6. The CDR3 is 13 residues long.

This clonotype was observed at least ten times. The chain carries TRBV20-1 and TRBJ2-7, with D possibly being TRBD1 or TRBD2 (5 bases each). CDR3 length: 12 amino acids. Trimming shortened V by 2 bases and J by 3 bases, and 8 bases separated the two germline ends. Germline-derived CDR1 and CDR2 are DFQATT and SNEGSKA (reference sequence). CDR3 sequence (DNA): TGCAGTGCTAGACGGGACGGCTACGAGCAGTACTTC. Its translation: CSARRDGYEQYF.

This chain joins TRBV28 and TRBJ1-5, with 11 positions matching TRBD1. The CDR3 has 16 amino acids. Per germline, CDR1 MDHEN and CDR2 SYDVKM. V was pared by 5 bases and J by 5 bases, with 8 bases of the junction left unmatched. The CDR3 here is CASSRTGGAGDQPQHF. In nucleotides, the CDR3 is TGTGCCAGCAGTCGGACAGGGGGCGCGGGGGATCAGCCCCAGCATTTT.

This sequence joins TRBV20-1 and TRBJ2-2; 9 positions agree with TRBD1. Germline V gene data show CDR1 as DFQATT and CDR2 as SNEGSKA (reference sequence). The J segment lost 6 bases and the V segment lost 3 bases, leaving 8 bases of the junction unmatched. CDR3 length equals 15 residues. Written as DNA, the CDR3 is TGCAGTGCTAGGTGGGGACAGGGTACGGCCGGGGAGCTGTTTTTT. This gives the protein CSARWGQGTAGELFF.

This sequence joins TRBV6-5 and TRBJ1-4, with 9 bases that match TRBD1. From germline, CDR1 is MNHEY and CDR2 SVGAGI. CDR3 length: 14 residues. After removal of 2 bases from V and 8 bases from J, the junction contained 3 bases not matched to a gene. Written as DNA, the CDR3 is TGTGCCAGCAGTTACAGACAGGGGGGGGAAAAACTGTTTTTT. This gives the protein CASSYRQGGEKLFF.

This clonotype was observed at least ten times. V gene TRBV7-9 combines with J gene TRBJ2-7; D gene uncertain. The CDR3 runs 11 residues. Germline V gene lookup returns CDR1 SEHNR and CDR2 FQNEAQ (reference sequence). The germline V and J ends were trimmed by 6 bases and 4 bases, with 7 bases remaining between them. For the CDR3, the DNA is TGTGCCAGCAGGGGGAAATACGAGCAGTACTTC. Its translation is CASRGKYEQYF.

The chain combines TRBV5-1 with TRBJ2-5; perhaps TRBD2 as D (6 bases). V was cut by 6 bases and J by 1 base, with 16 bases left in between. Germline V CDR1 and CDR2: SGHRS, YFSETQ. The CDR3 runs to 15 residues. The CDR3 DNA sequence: TGCGCCAGCACCTACGTAGGGGAGGCCCAAGAGACCCAGTACTTC. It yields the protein CASTYVGEAQETQYF.

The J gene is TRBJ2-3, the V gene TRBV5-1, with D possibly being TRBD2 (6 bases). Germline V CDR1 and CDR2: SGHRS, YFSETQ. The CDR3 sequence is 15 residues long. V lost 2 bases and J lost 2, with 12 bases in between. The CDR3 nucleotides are TGCGCCAGCAGCTTTACTAGCCCTCCCACAGATACGCAGTATTTT. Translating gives CASSFTSPPTDTQYF.

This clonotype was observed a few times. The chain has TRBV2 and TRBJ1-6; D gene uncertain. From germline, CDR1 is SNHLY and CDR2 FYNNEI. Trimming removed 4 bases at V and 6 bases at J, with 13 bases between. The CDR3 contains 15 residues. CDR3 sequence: CASSVWGEGNSPLHF. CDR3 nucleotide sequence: TGTGCCAGCAGTGTTTGGGGAGAGGGTAATTCACCCCTCCACTTT.

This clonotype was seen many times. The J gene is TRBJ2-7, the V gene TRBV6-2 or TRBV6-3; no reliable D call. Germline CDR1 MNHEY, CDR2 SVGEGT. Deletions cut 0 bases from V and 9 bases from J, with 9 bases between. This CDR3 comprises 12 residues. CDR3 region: CASSYSVPVQYF. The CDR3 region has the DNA TGTGCCAGCAGTTACTCAGTTCCGGTGCAGTACTTC.

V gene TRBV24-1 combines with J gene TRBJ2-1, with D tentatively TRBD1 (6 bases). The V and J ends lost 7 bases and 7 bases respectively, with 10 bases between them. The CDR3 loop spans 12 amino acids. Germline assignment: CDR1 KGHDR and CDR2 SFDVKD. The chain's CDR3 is CATSNRVNEQFF. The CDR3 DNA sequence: TGTGCCACCAGCAACAGGGTTAATGAGCAGTTCTTC.

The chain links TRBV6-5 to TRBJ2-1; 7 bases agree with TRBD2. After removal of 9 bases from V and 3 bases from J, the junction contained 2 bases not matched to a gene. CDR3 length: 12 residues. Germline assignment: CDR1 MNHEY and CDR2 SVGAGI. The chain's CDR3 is CASRDYYNEQFF. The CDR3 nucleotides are TGTGCCAGTCGGGACTACTACAATGAGCAGTTCTTC.